A selection of T cell receptor beta chains follows, all from one sample in a study of T-cell reconstitution after alpha-beta-depleted transplantation in children. Using its own MiXCR run on the PCR reads, TCRdb lists one record per CDR3 protein. In the table there are 700,000 to 950,000 distinct CDR3 sequences, 15% to 20% of which are singletons. Sequencing used PBMCs, mostly from graft donor cells, obtained 360 days after TCRalphabeta/CD19-depleted stem cell transplant. The receptors come from a male patient aged 10 to 17 who had a stem cell transplant for acute lymphoblastic leukemia, so the T cells may come from the graft donor. Each CDR3 is given with its conserved first and last residue. Fields, in order: J gene, V gene, clone size, D gene, CDR3 DNA, CDR3 protein. A D gene is named only where the DNA matches it firmly. Part of the rows lack a size; the others show once, few, many or a class for expanded clones.

J: TRBJ2-5
V: TRBV29-1
size: few
D: .
DNA: TGCAGCGTTGGACTTGGATGGGAGACCCAGTACTTC
CDR3: CSVGLGWETQYF

J: TRBJ2-1
V: TRBV18
size: .
D: TRBD1
DNA: TGTGCCAGCTCACCTCACTTGCGACAGGGTCATCCTGGGAAGCAGTTCTTC
CDR3: CASSPHLRQGHPGKQFF

J: TRBJ2-5
V: TRBV7-2
size: .
D: .
DNA: TGTGCCAGCAGCTACGGGACGTCGGCGAGGGAGACCCAGTACTTC
CDR3: CASSYGTSARETQYF

J: TRBJ2-7
V: TRBV6-2/TRBV6-3
size: .
D: TRBD2
DNA: TGTGCCAGCGGACTAGTGGGGGTCGACGAGCAGTACTTC
CDR3: CASGLVGVDEQYF

J: TRBJ2-1
V: TRBV12-3/TRBV12-4
size: .
D: .
DNA: TGTGCCAGCAGTCCCCCAGCGGCCGGCCGGAATGAGCAGTTCTTC
CDR3: CASSPPAAGRNEQFF

J: TRBJ2-1
V: TRBV5-1
size: .
D: .
DNA: TGCGCCAGCAGCTTGGAAGCGGCCCCCATCAATGAGCAGTTCTTC
CDR3: CASSLEAAPINEQFF

J: TRBJ2-7
V: TRBV28
size: .
D: TRBD2
DNA: TGTGCCAGCAGTTTATCGGGACTAGCGGGAGCGAAGTTCTACGAGCAGTACTTC
CDR3: CASSLSGLAGAKFYEQYF

J: TRBJ1-1
V: TRBV12-3/TRBV12-4
size: few
D: .
DNA: TGTGCCAGCAACTCAGGGATTGGGGCTTTCTTT
CDR3: CASNSGIGAFF

J: TRBJ2-1
V: TRBV4-2
size: .
D: .
DNA: TGTGCCAGCAGCCAAAACAACTACAATGAGCAGTTCTTC
CDR3: CASSQNNYNEQFF

J: TRBJ1-4
V: TRBV21-1
size: .
D: .
DNA: TGTGCCAGCAGCAAACGGACAGGGTGCACAACTAATGAAAAACTGTTTTTT
CDR3: CASSKRTGCTTNEKLFF

J: TRBJ1-5
V: TRBV4-2
size: few
D: TRBD1
DNA: TGTGCCAGCAGCCACAACACAGGGGAGGACCAGCCCCAGCATTTT
CDR3: CASSHNTGEDQPQHF

J: TRBJ2-7
V: TRBV10-3
size: few
D: .
DNA: TGTGCCATCAGTGCCCCCCCACTAGCCGGGCACGACGAGCAGTACTTC
CDR3: CAISAPPLAGHDEQYF

J: TRBJ2-7
V: TRBV5-1
size: .
D: TRBD1
DNA: TGCGCCAGCAGCTTGGAACATCTCCGCCGGGACAGGGGGTACGAGCAGTACTTC
CDR3: CASSLEHLRRDRGYEQYF

J: TRBJ1-4
V: TRBV4-1
size: few
D: TRBD1
DNA: TGCGCCAGCAGCCGGGGGGCCCTTATCCGGGACAGCAGAGAAAAACTGTTTTTT
CDR3: CASSRGALIRDSREKLFF

J: TRBJ2-4
V: TRBV6-4
size: few
D: .
DNA: TGTGCCAGCAGTGACGGAGGGAACATTCAGTACTTC
CDR3: CASSDGGNIQYF

J: TRBJ2-1
V: TRBV20-1
size: .
D: .
DNA: TGCAGTGTATACAGGAACAATGAGCAGTTCTTC
CDR3: CSVYRNNEQFF

J: TRBJ2-3
V: TRBV5-1
size: .
D: .
DNA: TGCGCCAGCAGCTTGGACACGGAAGATACGCAGTATTTT
CDR3: CASSLDTEDTQYF